The TCR beta chain under discussion was sequenced for a study of blood T cell repertoires in COVID-19 (dated by TCRdb to 2018 to 2021). Looking at the study overall: Samples covering the acute and convalescent phases of COVID-19 were provided by collaborators in the United States, Italy and Spain. The material from the prospective study consisted of cDNA or gDNA derived from T cells, B-cell-depleted T cells, or PBMCs. Subjects who had been exposed to COVID-19, were actively infected with it, or had recovered from it provided the deeply sampled blood TCRbeta repertoires that made up the dataset. The repertoires were released in a freely available public database intended as a resource for research on the immune response to SARS-CoV-2. The samples were drawn from the first 160 participants of the ongoing ImmuneRACE study and from some 1,300 subjects provided by 6 global collaborators. Sample metadata almost always included a de-identified subject ID, COVID-19 status, age in years and sex. Where available, HLA class I and class II types were taken from metadata supplied by the sample provider and were not determined by assay-based typing. The investigation overall reported the following: How much clinical and demographic metadata was included differed by source and by participant, and the metadata was provided uncurated.

The junction shows trimming of 6 bases on V and 5 bases on J, plus 13 bases between the germline ends. CDR3 length: 12 amino acids, cysteine to phenylalanine. Solely the CDR3 DNA is kept, with 36 bases framed from the first base. The germline V gene gives CDR1 as SQVTM and CDR2 as ANQGSEA. TCRbeta CDR3 regions were amplified from genomic DNA by means of the immunoSEQ Assay, a bias-controlled multiplex PCR. Concerning the study's data processing: The number of nucleated cells in each sample was estimated from the amplification of reference gene primers within the assay. To quantify the absolute abundance of each unique TCRbeta CDR3 rearrangement, sequence reads were collapsed and filtered. Productive Simpson clonality was computed per sample as the square root of Simpson's diversity index over productive rearrangements. The table comes from immuneACCESS by way of TCRdb, which keeps in-frame sequences with V and J called. Part of the clones is missing from these tables; in studies checked, under half for an unresolved V gene and the rest for unknown reasons. That table is the source of V, J and clone size, and D and trimming were worked out from the DNA. This sample has hundreds of thousands of clones in its table, and 65% to 90% of those were observed once. The ten largest clonotypes hold more than 4.5% of the sample.

Each collaborating institution followed its own protocols to collect whole blood in K2EDTA tubes. Collaborator samples were shipped for TCRbeta analysis as frozen whole blood, isolated PBMCs, or DNA extracted from either sample type. Points on this clone: Its cognate antigen has yet to be identified. No much larger clonotype is one base removed from it; base qualities were not supplied.

The chain uses TRBV29-1 and TRBJ1-1, with the D segment identity uncertain. This receptor was obtained from a man aged 50 to 60 with active or convalescent COVID-19. Sequencing input: peripheral blood. The CDR3 protein sequence reads: CSVAGWSTEAFF. The nucleotide sequence reads TGCAGCGTGGCGGGGTGGTCGACTGAAGCTTTCTTT.